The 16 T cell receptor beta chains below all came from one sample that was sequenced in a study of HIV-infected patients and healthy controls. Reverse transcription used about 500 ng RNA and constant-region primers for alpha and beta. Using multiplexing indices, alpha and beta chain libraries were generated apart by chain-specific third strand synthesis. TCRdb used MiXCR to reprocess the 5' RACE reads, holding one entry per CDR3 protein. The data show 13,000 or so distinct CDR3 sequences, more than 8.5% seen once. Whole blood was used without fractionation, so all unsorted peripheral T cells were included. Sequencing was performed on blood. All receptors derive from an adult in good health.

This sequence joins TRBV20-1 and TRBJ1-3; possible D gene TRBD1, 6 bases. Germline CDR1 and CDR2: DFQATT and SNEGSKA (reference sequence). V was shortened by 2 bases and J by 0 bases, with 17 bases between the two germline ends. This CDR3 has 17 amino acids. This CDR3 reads CSARIHRDQSSGNTIYF. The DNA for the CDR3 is TGCAGTGCTAGAATTCACAGGGATCAGAGCTCTGGAAACACCATATATTTT.

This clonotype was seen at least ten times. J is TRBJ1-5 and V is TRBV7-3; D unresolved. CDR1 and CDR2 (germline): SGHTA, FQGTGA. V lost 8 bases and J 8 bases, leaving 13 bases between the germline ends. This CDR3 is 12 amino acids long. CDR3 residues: CASLGRVKPQHF. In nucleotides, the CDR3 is TGTGCCAGCCTAGGGAGGGTTAAGCCCCAGCATTTT. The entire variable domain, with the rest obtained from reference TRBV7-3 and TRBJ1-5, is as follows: GAGVSQTPSNKVTEKGKYVELRCDPISGHTALYWYRQSLGQGPEFLIYFQGTGAADDSGLPNDRFFAVRPEGSVSTLKIQRTERGDSAVYLCASLGRVKPQHFGDGTRLSIL.

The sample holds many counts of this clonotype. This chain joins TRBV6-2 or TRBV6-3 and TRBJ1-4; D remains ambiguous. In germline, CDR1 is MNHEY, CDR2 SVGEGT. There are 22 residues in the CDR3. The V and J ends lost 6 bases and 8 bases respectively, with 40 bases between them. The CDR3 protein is CASSSGIEQRGMRATTWEKLFF. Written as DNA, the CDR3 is TGTGCCAGCAGCTCAGGTATTGAACAACGGGGAATGAGGGCGACAACGTGGGAAAAACTGTTTTTT.

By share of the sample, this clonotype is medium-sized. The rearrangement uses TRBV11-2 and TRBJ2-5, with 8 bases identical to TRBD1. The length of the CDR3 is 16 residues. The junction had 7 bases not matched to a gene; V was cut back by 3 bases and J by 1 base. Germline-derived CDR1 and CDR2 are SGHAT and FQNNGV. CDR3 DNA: TGTGCCAGCAGCTTGGGACAGGACTCAAGCCAAGAGACCCAGTACTTC. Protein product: CASSLGQDSSQETQYF.

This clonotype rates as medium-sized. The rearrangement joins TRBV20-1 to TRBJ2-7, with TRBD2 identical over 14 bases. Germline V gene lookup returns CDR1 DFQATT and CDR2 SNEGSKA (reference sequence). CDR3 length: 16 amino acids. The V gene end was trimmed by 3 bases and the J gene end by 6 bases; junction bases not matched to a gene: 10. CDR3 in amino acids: CSARVRLAGGPGEQYF. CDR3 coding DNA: TGCAGTGCTAGGGTCCGACTAGCGGGGGGGCCTGGCGAGCAGTACTTC.

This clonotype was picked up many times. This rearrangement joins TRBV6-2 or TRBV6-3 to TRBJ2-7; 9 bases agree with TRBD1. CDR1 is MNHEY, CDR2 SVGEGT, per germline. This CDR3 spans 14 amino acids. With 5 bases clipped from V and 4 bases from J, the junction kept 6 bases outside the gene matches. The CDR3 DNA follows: TGTGCCAGCAGTACGACAGGGGGAAGTTACGAGCAGTACTTC. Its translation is CASSTTGGSYEQYF.

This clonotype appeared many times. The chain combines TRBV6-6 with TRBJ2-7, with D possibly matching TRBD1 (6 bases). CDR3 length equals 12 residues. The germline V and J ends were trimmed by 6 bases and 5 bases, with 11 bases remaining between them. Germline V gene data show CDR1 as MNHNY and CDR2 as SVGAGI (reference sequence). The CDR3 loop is CASRPTGDEQYF. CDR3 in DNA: TGTGCCAGCAGGCCGACAGGCGACGAGCAGTACTTC.

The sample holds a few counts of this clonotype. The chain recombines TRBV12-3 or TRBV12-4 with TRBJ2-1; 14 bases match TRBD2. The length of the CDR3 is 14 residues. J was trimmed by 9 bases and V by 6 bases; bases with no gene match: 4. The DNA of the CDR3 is TGTGCCAGCAGCCAGGGACTAGCGGGAGTTGAGCAGTTCTTC. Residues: CASSQGLAGVEQFF.

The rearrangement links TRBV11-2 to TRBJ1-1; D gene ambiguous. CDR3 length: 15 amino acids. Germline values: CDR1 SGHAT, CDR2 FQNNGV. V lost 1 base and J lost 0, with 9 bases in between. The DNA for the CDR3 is TGTGCCAGCAGCTTAGCGTTCGTTATGAACACTGAAGCTTTCTTT. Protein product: CASSLAFVMNTEAFF.

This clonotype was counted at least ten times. The CDR3 nucleotides are TGTGCCAGCAGCTTAGTTGGGACAGGCTACGAGCAGTACTTC. Protein: CASSLVGTGYEQYF. The V and J genes are TRBV7-2 and TRBJ2-7; 8 nucleotides agree with TRBD1. Germline V gene data show CDR1 as SGHTA and CDR2 as FQGNSA. Unmatched junction bases numbered 2, after V lost 1 base and J lost 3 bases. The CDR3 loop spans 14 amino acids.

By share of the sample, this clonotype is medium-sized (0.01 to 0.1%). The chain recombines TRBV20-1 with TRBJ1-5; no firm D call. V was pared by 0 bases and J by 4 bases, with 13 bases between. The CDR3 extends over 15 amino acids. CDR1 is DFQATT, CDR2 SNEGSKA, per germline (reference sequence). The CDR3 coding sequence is TGCAGTGCTAGAGACGTTTCTAGGGTTAATCAGCCCCAGCATTTT. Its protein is CSARDVSRVNQPQHF.

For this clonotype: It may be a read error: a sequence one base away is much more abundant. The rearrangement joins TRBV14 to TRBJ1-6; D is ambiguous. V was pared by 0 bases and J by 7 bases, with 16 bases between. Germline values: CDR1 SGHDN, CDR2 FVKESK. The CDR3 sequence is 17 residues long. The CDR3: CASSQDRTGRWNSPLHF. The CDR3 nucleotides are TGTGCCAGCAGCCAAGATCGTACGGGAAGGTGGAATTCACCCCTCCACTTT.

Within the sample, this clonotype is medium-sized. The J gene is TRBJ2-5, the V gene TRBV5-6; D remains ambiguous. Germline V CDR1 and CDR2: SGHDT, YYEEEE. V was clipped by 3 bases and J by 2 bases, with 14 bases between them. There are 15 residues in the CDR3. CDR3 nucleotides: TGTGCCAGCAGCTCGGTTGAACGCGGACAAGAGACCCAGTACTTC. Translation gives CASSSVERGQETQYF.

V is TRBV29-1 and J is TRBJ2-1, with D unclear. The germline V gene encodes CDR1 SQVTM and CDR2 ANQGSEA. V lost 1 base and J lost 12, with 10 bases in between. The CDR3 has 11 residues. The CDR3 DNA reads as TGCAGCGTTGAAGTGGATAGTCTGCAGTTCTTC. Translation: CSVEVDSLQFF.

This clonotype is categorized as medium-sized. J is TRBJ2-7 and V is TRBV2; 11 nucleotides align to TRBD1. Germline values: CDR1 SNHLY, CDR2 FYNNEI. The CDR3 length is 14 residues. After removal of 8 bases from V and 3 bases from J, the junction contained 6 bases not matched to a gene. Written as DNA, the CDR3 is TGTGCCAGCCAAACCGGGACAGGGGGCTACGAGCAGTACTTC. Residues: CASQTGTGGYEQYF.

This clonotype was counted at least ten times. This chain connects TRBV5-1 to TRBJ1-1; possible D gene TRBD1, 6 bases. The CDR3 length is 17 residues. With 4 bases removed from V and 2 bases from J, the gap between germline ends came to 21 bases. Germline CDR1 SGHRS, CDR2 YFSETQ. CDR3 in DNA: TGCGCCAGCAGCCCGGAGGGGGGGCCGGGACGAAACACTGAAGCTTTCTTT. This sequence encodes CASSPEGGPGRNTEAFF. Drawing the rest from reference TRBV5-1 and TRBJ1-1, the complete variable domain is KAGVTQTPRYLIKTRGQQVTLSCSPISGHRSVSWYQQTPGQGLQFLFEYFSETQRNKGNFPGRFSGRQFSNSRSEMNVSTLELGDSALYLCASSPEGGPGRNTEAFFGQGTRLTVV.